One sample yielded the 26 T cell receptor beta chains listed below, sequenced in a study of cytomegalovirus exposure and HLA in healthy donors. The PCR was carried out with 60 Vbeta primers and 13 Jbeta primers. Libraries were prepared by immunoSEQ multiplex PCR; TCRdb keeps only in-frame clonotypes and omits some of them. The data contain some 120,000 clones, roughly two thirds of them singletons. The sample consisted of PBMCs. Receptors originate from a man aged 30 to 45 in good health and CMV-seropositive.

This chain links TRBV5-5 with TRBJ2-7; D ambiguous. Germline V lookup: CDR1 SGHKS, CDR2 YYEKEE (reference sequence). This CDR3 region has 14 residues. With 0 bases removed from V and 4 bases from J, the gap between germline ends came to 11 bases. The CDR3 region is CASSLVVVAYEQYF. CDR3 sequence (DNA): TGTGCCAGCAGCTTGGTTGTTGTCGCGTACGAGCAGTACTTC.

This chain uses TRBV5-1 with TRBJ2-7; 12 positions agree with TRBD1. The CDR3 has 15 amino acids. The trim removed 4 bases at V and 9 bases at J, leaving 11 bases unmatched. The germline V gene encodes CDR1 SGHRS and CDR2 YFSETQ. The CDR3 region is CASSPSGTGGAGQYF. The CDR3 nucleotides read TGCGCCAGCAGCCCATCCGGGACAGGGGGCGCAGGGCAGTACTTC.

The V and J genes are TRBV14 and TRBJ1-1; 9 nucleotides match TRBD1. Germline values: CDR1 SGHDN, CDR2 FVKESK. Trimming cost V 2 bases and J 5 bases; bases outside gene matches: 6. This CDR3 spans 15 amino acids. The CDR3 nucleotides are TGTGCCAGCAGCCAACCCGGACAGGGGATAACTGAAGCTTTCTTT. Amino acids: CASSQPGQGITEAFF.

In this sample, this clone turned up once. The V call is TRBV11-2, the J call TRBJ2-1; the match to TRBD2 covers 14 bases. J was trimmed by 7 bases and V by 1 base; bases with no gene match: 6. The germline V gene encodes CDR1 SGHAT and CDR2 FQNNGV. The CDR3 is made up of 17 amino acids. CDR3 loop: CASSLGKGLAGVNEQFF. CDR3 sequence (DNA): TGTGCCAGCAGCTTAGGAAAGGGACTAGCGGGAGTGAATGAGCAGTTCTTC. The full variable domain, in which reference TRBV11-2 and TRBJ2-1 provide the parts outside the CDR3, is EAGVAQSPRYKIIEKRQSVAFWCNPISGHATLYWYQQILGQGPKLLIQFQNNGVVDDSQLPKDRFSAERLKGVDSTLKIQPAKLEDSAVYLCASSLGKGLAGVNEQFFGPGTRLTVL.

This clone occurred a few times. The V and J genes are TRBV11-1 and TRBJ1-1; TRBD1 matches at 8 bases. V gave up 6 bases and J gave up 1 base; unmatched junction bases: 4. The length of the CDR3 is 14 residues. The germline CDR1 and CDR2 sequences are SGHAT and FQDESV (reference sequence). CDR3 in DNA: TGTGCCAGCAGGCCAGGGGGCGGGAACACTGAAGCTTTCTTT. Translating gives CASRPGGGNTEAFF.

The rearrangement uses TRBV2 and TRBJ1-2; D not resolved. The CDR3 totals 13 residues. V lost 7 bases and J 5 bases, leaving 14 bases between the germline ends. CDR1 is SNHLY, CDR2 FYNNEI, per germline. The CDR3 region is CASTANSMYGYTF. The CDR3 bases are TGTGCCAGCACCGCAAACAGTATGTATGGCTACACCTTC. The whole variable domain, filled in from reference TRBV2 and TRBJ1-2, reads EPEVTQTPSHQVTQMGQEVILRCVPISNHLYFYWYRQILGQKVEFLVSFYNNEISEKSEIFDDQFSVERPDGSNFTLKIRSTKLEDSAMYFCASTANSMYGYTFGSGTRLTVV.

With respect to this clone: The same CDR3 also results from other DNA sequences found in this sample. J is TRBJ2-7 and V is TRBV28; 9 positions agree with TRBD2. V shed 5 bases and J 2 bases; nucleotides not matched to a gene: 7. CDR1 MDHEN and CDR2 SYDVKM come from the germline V gene. This CDR3 is 15 amino acids long. CDR3 nucleotides: TGTGCCAGCAGTCCACCTAGCGGGGACACCTACGAGCAGTACTTC. The encoded protein is CASSPPSGDTYEQYF.

This clone has only a few counts. The chain recombines TRBV28 with TRBJ1-2; TRBD1 agrees at 7 bases. This CDR3 region has 17 residues. With 2 bases clipped from V and 2 bases from J, the junction kept 11 bases outside the gene matches. Germline loops: CDR1 MDHEN, CDR2 SYDVKM. CDR3 coding DNA: TGTGCCAGCAGTTTACGTTGGGACAGACCAACAAACTATGGCTACACCTTC. Amino acids: CASSLRWDRPTNYGYTF.

This clone was observed a handful of times. The J gene is TRBJ1-4, the V gene TRBV27, with a possible D match to TRBD1 (6 bases). The V end lost 2 bases, the J end lost 8 bases, and 9 bases lay between the germline ends. The V gene's germline CDR1 is MNHEY and CDR2 SMNVEV (reference sequence). This CDR3 comprises 13 residues. CDR3 in amino acids: CASSLPDREKLFF. The CDR3 nucleotides are TGTGCCAGCAGTTTACCCGACAGGGAAAAACTGTTTTTT.

The V call is TRBV10-3, the J call TRBJ2-1, with 8 positions matching TRBD2. J gave up 5 bases and V 2 bases, and 11 bases lay outside the gene matches. This CDR3 is built from 17 residues. Germline assignment: CDR1 ENHRY and CDR2 SYGVKD. CDR3 region: CAISEEGPGGSNNEQFF. CDR3 nucleotides: TGTGCCATCAGTGAGGAGGGGCCGGGGGGGAGTAACAATGAGCAGTTCTTC.

This clone was recorded a few times. The rearrangement uses TRBV11-2 and TRBJ2-1; TRBD1 agrees at 8 bases. The germline CDR1 and CDR2 sequences are SGHAT and FQNNGV. CDR3 length: 14 residues. J gave up 4 bases and V 8 bases, and 7 bases lay outside the gene matches. The CDR3 DNA is TGTGCCAGCGGGTACAGGGGGAAGTACAATGAGCAGTTCTTC. Translation: CASGYRGKYNEQFF.

The chain employs TRBV29-1 and TRBJ2-3, with 12 bases that match TRBD2. V lost 2 bases to trimming and J lost 3 bases; unmatched junction nucleotides: 12. This CDR3 spans 18 amino acids. CDR1 and CDR2 from the germline V gene are SQVTM and ANQGSEA. The CDR3 DNA follows: TGCAGCGTTGAACGGCTAGCGGGAGGGGGGAGTTGGACAGATACGCAGTATTTT. Protein product: CSVERLAGGGSWTDTQYF.

This chain joins TRBV4-1 and TRBJ1-2; possibly TRBD1 for D (5 bases). Trimming removed 0 bases at V and 3 bases at J, with 8 bases between. The germline V gene has CDR1 MGHRA and CDR2 YSYEKL. The length of the CDR3 is 14 residues. CDR3 nucleotides: TGCGCCAGCAGCCAAGAGGGAGGGGACTATGGCTACACCTTC. It encodes CASSQEGGDYGYTF.

The genes are TRBV9 and TRBJ2-3, with a possible D match to TRBD1 (5 bases). CDR1 and CDR2 (germline): SGDLS, YYNGEE. This CDR3 spans 16 amino acids. Trimming left V 0 bases short and J 0 bases short, with 11 bases between. CDR3 bases: TGTGCCAGCAGCGTAGCCGCTCAGGGAAGCACAGATACGCAGTATTTT. This encodes CASSVAAQGSTDTQYF. Drawing the rest from reference TRBV9 and TRBJ2-3, the complete variable domain is DSGVTQTPKHLITATGQRVTLRCSPRSGDLSVYWYQQSLDQGLQFLIQYYNGEERAKGNILERFSAQQFPDLHSELNLSSLELGDSALYFCASSVAAQGSTDTQYFGPGTRLTVL.

V and J are TRBV11-2 and TRBJ2-1, with 8 bases aligning to TRBD2. The CDR3 spans 16 residues. Germline CDR1 and CDR2: SGHAT and FQNNGV. V lost 1 base to trimming and J lost 8 bases; unmatched junction nucleotides: 10. The CDR3 region is CASSLVQAGVLDEQFF. CDR3 nucleotide sequence: TGTGCCAGCAGCTTAGTACAAGCGGGAGTACTGGATGAGCAGTTCTTC.

This clone was found a few times. This chain links TRBV21-1 with TRBJ2-3; the DNA was not used to check the table's D call, TRBD2. TRBV21-1 is designated a pseudogene. The CDR3 contains 16 residues. CDR3 sequence (DNA): TGTGCCAGCAGCGCGAAGTCGGGGGAATTGACAGATACGCAGTATTTT. Translation: CASSAKSGELTDTQYF.

V gene TRBV5-1 combines with J gene TRBJ2-3, with D tentatively TRBD2 (6 bases). Germline CDR1 is SGHRS and CDR2 is YFSETQ. This CDR3 is 16 amino acids long. Trimming took off 0 bases at V and 1 base at J, with 12 bases between the two ends. CDR3 sequence reads: CASSLAPEGGTDTQYF. CDR3 bases: TGCGCCAGCAGCTTGGCTCCGGAGGGAGGCACAGATACGCAGTATTTT.

This rearrangement joins TRBV6-4 to TRBJ2-6, with 10 bases lining up with TRBD1. There are 18 residues in the CDR3. V gave up 4 bases and J gave up 0 bases; unmatched junction bases: 6. The germline V gene has CDR1 MRHNA and CDR2 SNTAGT. The CDR3 DNA sequence: TGTGCCAGCAGTGTAAGGGGACAGGGGTACTCTGGGGCCAACGTCCTGACTTTC. Its translation is CASSVRGQGYSGANVLTF.

This clone was counted a few times. CDR3 DNA: TGTGCCAGCAGCGTCCTCATAACAGGGCCCAACACTGAAGCTTTCTTT. Translated: CASSVLITGPNTEAFF. This sequence joins TRBV5-4 and TRBJ1-1; D is perhaps TRBD1 (6 bases). This CDR3 is 16 amino acids long. From germline, CDR1 is SGHNT and CDR2 YYREEE (reference sequence). Trimming took off 4 bases at V and 2 bases at J, with 18 bases between the two ends.

The table lists this clone with a count of one. This rearrangement joins TRBV11-3 to TRBJ2-3; perhaps TRBD2 as D (5 bases). This CDR3 has 17 residues. Germline-derived CDR1 and CDR2 are SGHNT and YENEEA. Trimming took off 1 base at V and 3 bases at J, with 17 bases between the two ends. The CDR3 nucleotides read TGTGCCAGCAGCTTAGGGGCGGGTGTCAGAGGGACAGATACGCAGTATTTT. Protein product: CASSLGAGVRGTDTQYF.

The CDR3 here is CASSLGHRFQETQYF. CDR3 coding DNA: TGCGCCAGCAGCTTGGGACACCGTTTCCAAGAGACCCAGTACTTC. This chain links TRBV5-1 with TRBJ2-5; D is ambiguous. Germline V gene data show CDR1 as SGHRS and CDR2 as YFSETQ. This CDR3 has 15 amino acids. The V gene lost 0 bases and the J gene lost 1 base, with 10 bases spanning the gap.

In its sample, this clone was seen a few times. The chain is built from TRBV27 and TRBJ2-7, with 7 bases matching TRBD2. This CDR3 has 15 amino acids. The junction had 11 bases not matched to a gene; V was cut back by 6 bases and J by 3 bases. Germline CDR1 is MNHEY and CDR2 is SMNVEV (reference sequence). CDR3 nucleotides: TGTGCCAGCAGGTCCGCGGGAGCCAGCCTCTACGAGCAGTACTTC. It translates to CASRSAGASLYEQYF.

CDR3 DNA sequence: TGTGCCAGCAGCTTATTTTCCGGGGATGGAAACTATGGCTACACCTTC. This translates into CASSLFSGDGNYGYTF. This sequence joins TRBV7-8 and TRBJ1-2, with no clear D. Per the germline V gene, CDR1 is SGHVS and CDR2 is FQNEAQ. The CDR3 has 16 amino acids. Deletions cut 2 bases from V and 2 bases from J, with 15 bases between. Together with reference TRBV7-8 and TRBJ1-2, the CDR3 gives the full variable domain: GAGVSQSPRYKVAKRGQDVALRCDPISGHVSLFWYQQALGQGPEFLTYFQNEAQLDKSGLPSDRFFAERPEGSVSTLKIQRTQQEDSAVYLCASSLFSGDGNYGYTFGSGTRLTVV.

The rearrangement uses TRBV27 and TRBJ2-1, with a weak D call TRBD1 (6 bases). The germline CDR1 and CDR2 sequences are MNHEY and SMNVEV (reference sequence). Trimming removed 2 bases from V and 10 bases from J, with 18 bases in between. This CDR3 contains 15 residues. The CDR3 DNA is TGTGCCAGCAGTTTACAAGGGGGAGTTACCCTCGAGCAGTTCTTC. Its translation is CASSLQGGVTLEQFF.

This clone turned up a few times. The chain uses TRBV11-2 and TRBJ2-7; 15 bases are shared with TRBD2. The germline V gene has CDR1 SGHAT and CDR2 FQNNGV. V shed 1 base and J 9 bases; nucleotides not matched to a gene: 1. The CDR3 has 14 residues. CDR3: CASSLVGLAGGQYF. The CDR3 nucleotides read TGTGCCAGCAGCTTAGTGGGACTAGCGGGAGGGCAGTACTTC.

The rearrangement links TRBV10-3 to TRBJ1-6, with 8 bases that match TRBD1. Trimming at V came to 2 bases and at J to 16 bases, leaving 4 bases not matched to a gene. CDR3 length: 12 amino acids. CDR1 is ENHRY and CDR2 is SYGVKD in the germline V gene. CDR3 bases: TGTGCCATCAGTGAGGGACAGGGTAGACTCCACTTT. Its translation: CAISEGQGRLHF.